The 3 T cell receptor beta chains below were found in one sample sequenced in a study of blood T cells in healthy people across ages. For the second PCR, which ran for 7 to 11 cycles, a sample-barcoded 5' primer and a J-beta primer mix were used. TCRdb recomputed calls from the 5' RACE reads with MiXCR, one row per CDR3 protein. The data show roughly 1.7 million distinct CDR3 sequences, roughly 32% seen once. The sample was blood. The receptors were gathered from a woman aged 25 to 39 in good health.

The rearrangement links TRBV25-1 to TRBJ2-7; D may be TRBD2 (5 bases). Germline CDR1 reads MGHDK; CDR2 reads SYGVNS. Trimming took 1 base from V and 3 from J, leaving 10 bases between them. The CDR3 covers 14 residues. The CDR3 coding sequence is TGTGCCAGCAGTGAATCTGGGGAGAACTACGAGCAGTACTTC. Protein: CASSESGENYEQYF.

V usage is TRBV21-1 and J usage is TRBJ1-5; the tabulated D call, TRBD1, remains unverified against the DNA. TRBV21-1 is flagged as a pseudogene. The CDR3 sequence is 15 residues long. CDR3 DNA sequence: TGTGCCACCTTAAGGCAGGGTGGCGGCAATCAGCCCCAGCATTTT. Protein: CATLRQGGGNQPQHF.

This clonotype was seen a few times. The rearrangement joins TRBV6-1 to TRBJ2-3; the D is unclear. The CDR3 contains 14 residues. Germline values: CDR1 MNHNS, CDR2 SASEGT. Trimming took off 6 bases at V and 0 bases at J, with 10 bases between the two ends. In DNA form, the CDR3 reads TGTGCCAGCAGAGGTGGGGTTAGCACAGATACGCAGTATTTT. Translation: CASRGGVSTDTQYF.